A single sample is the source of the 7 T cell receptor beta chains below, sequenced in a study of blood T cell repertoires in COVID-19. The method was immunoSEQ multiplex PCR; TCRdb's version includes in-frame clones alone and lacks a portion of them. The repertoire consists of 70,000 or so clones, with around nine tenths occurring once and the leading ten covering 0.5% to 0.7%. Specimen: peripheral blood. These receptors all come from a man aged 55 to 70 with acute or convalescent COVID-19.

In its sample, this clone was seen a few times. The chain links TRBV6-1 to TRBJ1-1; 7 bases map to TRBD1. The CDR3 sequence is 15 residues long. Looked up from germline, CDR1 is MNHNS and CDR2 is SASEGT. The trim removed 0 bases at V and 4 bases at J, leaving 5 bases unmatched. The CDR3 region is CASSEAETGFTEAFF. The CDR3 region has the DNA TGTGCCAGCAGTGAAGCAGAGACAGGGTTCACTGAAGCTTTCTTT.

CDR3: CAWSQDSSNVHEQYF. CDR3 DNA: TGTGCCTGGAGTCAAGACAGCTCCAACGTCCACGAGCAGTACTTC. The rearrangement uses TRBV30 and TRBJ2-7; TRBD1 is a possible D gene (5 bases). The CDR3 contains 15 residues. Per the germline V gene, CDR1 is GTSNPN and CDR2 is SVGIG (reference sequence). Trimming took 2 bases from V and 5 from J, leaving 19 bases between them.

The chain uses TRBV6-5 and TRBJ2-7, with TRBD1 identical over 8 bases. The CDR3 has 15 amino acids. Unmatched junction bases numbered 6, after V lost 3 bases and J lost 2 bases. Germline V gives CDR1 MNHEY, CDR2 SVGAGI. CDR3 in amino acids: CASSYTGGSAYEQYF. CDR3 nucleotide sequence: TGTGCCAGCAGTTATACAGGGGGAAGCGCCTACGAGCAGTACTTC.

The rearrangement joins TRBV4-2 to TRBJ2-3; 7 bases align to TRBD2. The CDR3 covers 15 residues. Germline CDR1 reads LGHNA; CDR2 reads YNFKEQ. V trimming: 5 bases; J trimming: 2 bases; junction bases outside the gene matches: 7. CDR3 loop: CASSSGGMVTDTQYF. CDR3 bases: TGTGCCAGCAGCTCGGGGGGTATGGTCACAGATACGCAGTATTTT.

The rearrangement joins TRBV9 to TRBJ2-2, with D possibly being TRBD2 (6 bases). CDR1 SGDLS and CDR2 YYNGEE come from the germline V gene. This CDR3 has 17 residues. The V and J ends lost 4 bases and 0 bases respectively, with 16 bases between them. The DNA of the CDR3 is TGTGCCAGCAGCCGCCTGGGGGGTAACGCGAACACCGGGGAGCTGTTTTTT. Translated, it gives CASSRLGGNANTGELFF.

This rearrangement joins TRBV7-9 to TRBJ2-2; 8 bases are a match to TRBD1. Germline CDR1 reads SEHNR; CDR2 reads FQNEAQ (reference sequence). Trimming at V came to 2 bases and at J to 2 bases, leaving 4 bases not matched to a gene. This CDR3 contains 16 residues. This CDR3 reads CASSLRGTGNTGELFF. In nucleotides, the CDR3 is TGTGCCAGCAGCTTAAGGGGGACAGGAAACACCGGGGAGCTGTTTTTT.

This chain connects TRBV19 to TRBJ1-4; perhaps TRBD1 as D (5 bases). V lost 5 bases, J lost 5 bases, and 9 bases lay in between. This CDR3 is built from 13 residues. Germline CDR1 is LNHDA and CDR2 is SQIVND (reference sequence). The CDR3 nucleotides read TGTGCCAGTAGTCAGACAGTGAATGAAAAACTGTTTTTT. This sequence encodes CASSQTVNEKLFF. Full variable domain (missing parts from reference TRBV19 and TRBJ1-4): DGGITQSPKYLFRKEGQNVTLSCEQNLNHDAMYWYRQDPGQGLRLIYYSQIVNDFQKGDIAEGYSVSREKKESFPLTVTSAQKNPTAFYLCASSQTVNEKLFFGSGTQLSVL.